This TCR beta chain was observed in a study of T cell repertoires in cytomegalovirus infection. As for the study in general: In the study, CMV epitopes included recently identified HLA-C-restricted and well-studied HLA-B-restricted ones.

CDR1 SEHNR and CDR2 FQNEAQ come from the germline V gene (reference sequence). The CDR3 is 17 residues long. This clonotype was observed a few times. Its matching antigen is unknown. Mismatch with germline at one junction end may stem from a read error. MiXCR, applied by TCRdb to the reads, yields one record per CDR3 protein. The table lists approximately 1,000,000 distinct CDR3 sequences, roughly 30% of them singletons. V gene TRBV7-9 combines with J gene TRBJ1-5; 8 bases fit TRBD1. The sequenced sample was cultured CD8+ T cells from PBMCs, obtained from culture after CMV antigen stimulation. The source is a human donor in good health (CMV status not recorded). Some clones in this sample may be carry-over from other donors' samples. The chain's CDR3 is CATSPGTGDRSNQPQHF. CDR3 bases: TGTGCCACCAGCCCCGGGACAGGAGACCGTAGCAATCAGCCCCAGCATTTT.